A selection of T cell receptor beta chains follows, all from one sample in a study of T cells in Graves' hyperthyroidism and ophthalmopathy. From the multiplex PCR reads, TCRdb called clonotypes with MiXCR, one entry per CDR3 protein. The sample records a few hundred thousand distinct CDR3 sequences, around 20% being singletons. Source material: blood. Receptors were obtained from a man between 18 and 29 years old with Graves' hyperthyroidism. Each CDR3 is given with its conserved first and last residue.

j_gene	v_gene	CDR3aa
TRBJ2-4	TRBV6-1	CASSEAVGSPGQLAKNIQYF
TRBJ1-1	TRBV5-1	CASSIDRENAFF
TRBJ1-2	TRBV29-1	CSVGGTDYGYTF
TRBJ2-5	TRBV15	CATSRERQETQYF
TRBJ2-7	TRBV19	CASSTTGQSYEQYF
TRBJ2-7	TRBV12-3/TRBV12-4	CASSFGIRDRYEQYF
TRBJ2-5	TRBV18	CASSPFDRGPGETQYF
TRBJ2-7	TRBV6-5	CASSYATGSCSYEQYF
TRBJ1-1	TRBV6-5	CASSSDRYGNTEAFF
TRBJ2-7	TRBV7-8	CASSLVSSEGTYEQYF
TRBJ1-1	TRBV15	CATSRDDHRDSEAFF
TRBJ1-5	TRBV3-1	CANSQQGGQPQHF
TRBJ1-1	TRBV7-9	CASSWGTPNTEAFF
TRBJ1-1	TRBV6-2/TRBV6-3	CASSLGQPYTEAFF
TRBJ1-2	TRBV28	CASSLSRGYYGYTF
TRBJ2-7	TRBV7-9	CASSPGDPRYEQYF